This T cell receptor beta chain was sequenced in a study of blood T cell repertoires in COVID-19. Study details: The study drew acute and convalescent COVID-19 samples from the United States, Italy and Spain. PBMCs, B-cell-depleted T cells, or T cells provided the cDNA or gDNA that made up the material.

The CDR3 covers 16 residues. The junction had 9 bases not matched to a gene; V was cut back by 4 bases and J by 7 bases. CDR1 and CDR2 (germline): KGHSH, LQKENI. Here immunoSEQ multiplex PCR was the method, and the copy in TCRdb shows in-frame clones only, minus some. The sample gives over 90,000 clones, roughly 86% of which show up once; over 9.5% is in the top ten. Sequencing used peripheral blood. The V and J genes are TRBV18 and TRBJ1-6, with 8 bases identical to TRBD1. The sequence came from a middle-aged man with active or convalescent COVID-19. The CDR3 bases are TGTGCCAGCTCACTCGGAAGAGACAGGGGCAATTCACCCCTCCACTTT. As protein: CASSLGRDRGNSPLHF. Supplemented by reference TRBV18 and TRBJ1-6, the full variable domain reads NAGVMQNPRHLVRRRGQEARLRCSPMKGHSHVYWYRQLPEEGLKFMVYLQKENIIDESGMPKERFSAEFPKEGPSILRIQQVVRGDSAAYFCASSLGRDRGNSPLHFGNGTRLTVT.